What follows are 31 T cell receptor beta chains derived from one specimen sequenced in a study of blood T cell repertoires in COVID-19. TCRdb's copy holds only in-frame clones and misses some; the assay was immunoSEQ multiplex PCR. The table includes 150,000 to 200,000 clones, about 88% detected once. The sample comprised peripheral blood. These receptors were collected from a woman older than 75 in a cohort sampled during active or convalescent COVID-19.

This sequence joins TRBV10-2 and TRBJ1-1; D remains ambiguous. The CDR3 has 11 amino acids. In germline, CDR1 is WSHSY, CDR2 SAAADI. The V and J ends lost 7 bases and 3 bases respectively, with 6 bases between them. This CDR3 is CASNRDTEAFF. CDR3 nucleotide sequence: TGCGCCAGCAACCGGGACACTGAAGCTTTCTTT.

This CDR3 reads CASSPTRVWEGYTF. The CDR3 nucleotides are TGTGCCAGCAGCCCTACCAGGGTATGGGAAGGCTACACCTTC. V gene TRBV27 combines with J gene TRBJ1-2; possibly TRBD1 for D (5 bases). Germline values: CDR1 MNHEY, CDR2 SMNVEV (reference sequence). The CDR3 runs to 14 residues. V lost 6 bases, J lost 8 bases, and 19 bases lay in between.

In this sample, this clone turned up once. In nucleotides, the CDR3 is TGTGCCAGCAGTTTTCTGGGGACTGTCTTAAATTCACCCCTCCACTTT. The encoded protein is CASSFLGTVLNSPLHF. The chain joins TRBV27 to TRBJ1-6, with D maybe TRBD1 (5 bases). CDR1 is MNHEY and CDR2 is SMNVEV in the germline V gene (reference sequence). V was pared by 3 bases and J by 7 bases, with 16 bases between. This CDR3 is built from 16 residues.

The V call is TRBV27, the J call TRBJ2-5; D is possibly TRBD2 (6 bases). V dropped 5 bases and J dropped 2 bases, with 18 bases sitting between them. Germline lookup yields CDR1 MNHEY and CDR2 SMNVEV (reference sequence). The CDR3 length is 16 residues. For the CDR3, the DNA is TGTGCCAGCAGTGCCATGGGTGGAGGGAATCAAGAGACCCAGTACTTC. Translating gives CASSAMGGGNQETQYF.

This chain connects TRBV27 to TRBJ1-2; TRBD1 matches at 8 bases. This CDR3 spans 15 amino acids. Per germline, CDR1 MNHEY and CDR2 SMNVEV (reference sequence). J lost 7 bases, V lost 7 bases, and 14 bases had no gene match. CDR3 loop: CASTQQGGGLVGYTF. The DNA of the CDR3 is TGTGCCAGCACCCAACAGGGGGGGGGCTTGGTTGGCTACACCTTC.

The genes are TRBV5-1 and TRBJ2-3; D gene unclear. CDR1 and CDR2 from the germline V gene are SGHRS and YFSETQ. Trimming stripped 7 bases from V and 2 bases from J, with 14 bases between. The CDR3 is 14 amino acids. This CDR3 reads CASGWSPYTDTQYF. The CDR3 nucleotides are TGCGCCAGCGGCTGGAGCCCGTACACAGATACGCAGTATTTT.

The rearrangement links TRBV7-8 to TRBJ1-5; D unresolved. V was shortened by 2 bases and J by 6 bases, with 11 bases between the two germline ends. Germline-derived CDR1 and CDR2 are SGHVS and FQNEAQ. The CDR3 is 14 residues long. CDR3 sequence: CASSLKVQSQPQHF. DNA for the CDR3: TGTGCCAGCAGCTTAAAGGTACAGAGTCAGCCCCAGCATTTT.

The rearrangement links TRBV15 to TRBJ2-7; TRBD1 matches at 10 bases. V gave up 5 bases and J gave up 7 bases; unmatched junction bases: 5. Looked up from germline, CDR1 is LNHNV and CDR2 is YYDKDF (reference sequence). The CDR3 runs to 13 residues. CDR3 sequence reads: CATSQDRGREQYV. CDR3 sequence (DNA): TGTGCCACCAGCCAAGACAGGGGGCGAGAGCAGTACGTC.

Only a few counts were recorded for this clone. The CDR3 is CASSRRTEAFF. DNA of the CDR3: TGTGCCAGCAGCCGGAGGACTGAAGCTTTCTTT. The genes are TRBV3-1 (or the pseudogene TRBV3-2) and TRBJ1-1; D gene ambiguous. The CDR3 is 11 residues long. Germline lookup yields CDR1 LGHDT and CDR2 YNNKEL (reference sequence). V lost 4 bases and J 5 bases, leaving 5 bases between the germline ends.

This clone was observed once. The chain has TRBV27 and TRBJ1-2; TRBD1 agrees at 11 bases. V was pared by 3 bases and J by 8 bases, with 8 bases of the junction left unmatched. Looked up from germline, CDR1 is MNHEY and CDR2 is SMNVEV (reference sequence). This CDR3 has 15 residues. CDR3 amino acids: CASSLLGQGAGGYTF. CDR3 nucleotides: TGTGCCAGCAGTTTGCTAGGACAGGGGGCTGGGGGCTACACCTTC.

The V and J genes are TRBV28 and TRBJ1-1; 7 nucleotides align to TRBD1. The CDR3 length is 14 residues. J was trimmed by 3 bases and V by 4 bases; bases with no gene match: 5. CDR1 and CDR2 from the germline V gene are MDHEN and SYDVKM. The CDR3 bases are TGTGCCAGCAGTTGGACAGGAGGGGACACTGAAGCTTTCTTT. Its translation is CASSWTGGDTEAFF.

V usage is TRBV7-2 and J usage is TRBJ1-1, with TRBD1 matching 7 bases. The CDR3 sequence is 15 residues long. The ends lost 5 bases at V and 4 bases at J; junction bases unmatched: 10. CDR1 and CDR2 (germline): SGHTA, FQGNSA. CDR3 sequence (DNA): TGTGCCAGCAGCCTCAATTCACCAGGGGGCACTGAAGCTTTCTTT. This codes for CASSLNSPGGTEAFF.

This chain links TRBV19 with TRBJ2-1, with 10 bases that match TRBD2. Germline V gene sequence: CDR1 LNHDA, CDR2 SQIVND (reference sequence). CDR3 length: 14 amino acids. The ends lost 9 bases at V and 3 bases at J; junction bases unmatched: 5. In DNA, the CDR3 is TGTGCCAGCAGAGCGGGGGGGGTCTACAATGAGCAGTTCTTC. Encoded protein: CASRAGGVYNEQFF.

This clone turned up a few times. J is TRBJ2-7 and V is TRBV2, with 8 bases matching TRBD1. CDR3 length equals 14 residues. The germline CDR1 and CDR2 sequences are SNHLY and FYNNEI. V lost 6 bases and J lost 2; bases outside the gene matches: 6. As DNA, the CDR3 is TGTGCCAGCAGGCACCGGACAGGGACCTACGAGCAGTACTTC. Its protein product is CASRHRTGTYEQYF.

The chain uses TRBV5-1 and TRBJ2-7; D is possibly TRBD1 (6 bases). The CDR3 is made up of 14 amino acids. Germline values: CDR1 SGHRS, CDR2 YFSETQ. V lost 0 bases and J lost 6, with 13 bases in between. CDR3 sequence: CASSLGSSRGEQYV. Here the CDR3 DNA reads TGCGCCAGCAGCTTGGGATCATCCAGGGGCGAGCAGTACGTC.

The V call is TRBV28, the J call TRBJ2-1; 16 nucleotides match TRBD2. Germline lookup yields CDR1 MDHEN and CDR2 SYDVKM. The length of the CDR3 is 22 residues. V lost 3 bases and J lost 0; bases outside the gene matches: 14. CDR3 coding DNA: TGTGCCAGCAGTTTGGACCTGGGGACTAGCGGGGGGGAAACAAGCTCCTACAATGAGCAGTTCTTC. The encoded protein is CASSLDLGTSGGETSSYNEQFF. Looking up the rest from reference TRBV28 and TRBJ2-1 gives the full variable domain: DVKVTQSSRYLVKRTGEKVFLECVQDMDHENMFWYRQDPGLGLRLIYFSYDVKMKEKGDIPEGYSVSREKKERFSLILESASTNQTSMYLCASSLDLGTSGGETSSYNEQFFGPGTRLTVL.

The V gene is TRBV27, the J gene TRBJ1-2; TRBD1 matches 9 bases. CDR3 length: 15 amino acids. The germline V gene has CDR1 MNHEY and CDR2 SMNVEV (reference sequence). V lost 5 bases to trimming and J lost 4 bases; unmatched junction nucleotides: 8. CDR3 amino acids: CASSPRTGDSYGYTF. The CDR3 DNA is TGTGCCAGCAGTCCCCGGACAGGGGACAGCTATGGCTACACCTTC.

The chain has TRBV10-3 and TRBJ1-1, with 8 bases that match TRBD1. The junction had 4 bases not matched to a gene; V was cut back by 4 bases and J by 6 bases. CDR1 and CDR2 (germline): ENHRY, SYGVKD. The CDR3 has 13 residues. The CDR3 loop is CAISAGQGPEAFF. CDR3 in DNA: TGTGCCATCAGTGCTGGACAGGGCCCTGAAGCTTTCTTT.

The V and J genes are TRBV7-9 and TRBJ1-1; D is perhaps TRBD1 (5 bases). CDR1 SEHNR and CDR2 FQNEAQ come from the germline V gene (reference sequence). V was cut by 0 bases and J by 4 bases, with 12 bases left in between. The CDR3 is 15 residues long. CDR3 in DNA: TGTGCCAGCAGCTTAGCGGCAGGGTTTGCCACTGAAGCTTTCTTT. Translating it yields CASSLAAGFATEAFF.

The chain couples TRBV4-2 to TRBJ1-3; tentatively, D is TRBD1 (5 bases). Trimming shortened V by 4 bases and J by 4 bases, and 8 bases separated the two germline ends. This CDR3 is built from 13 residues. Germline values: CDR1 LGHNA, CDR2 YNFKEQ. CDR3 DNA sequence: TGTGCCAGCAGCCTCGGGGGGGGAAACACCATATATTTT. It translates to CASSLGGGNTIYF.

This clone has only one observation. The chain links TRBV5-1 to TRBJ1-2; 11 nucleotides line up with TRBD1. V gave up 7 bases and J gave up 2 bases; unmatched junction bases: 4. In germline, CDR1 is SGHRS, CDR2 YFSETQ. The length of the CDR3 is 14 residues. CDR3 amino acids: CASGRDRGNYGYTF. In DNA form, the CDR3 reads TGCGCCAGCGGGAGGGACAGGGGGAACTATGGCTACACCTTC.

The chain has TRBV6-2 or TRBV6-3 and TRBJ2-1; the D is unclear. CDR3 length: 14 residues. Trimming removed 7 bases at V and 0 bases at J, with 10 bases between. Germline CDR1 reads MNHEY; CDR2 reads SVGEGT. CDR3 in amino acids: CASTPLSSYNEQFF. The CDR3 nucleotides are TGTGCCAGCACCCCGTTGAGCTCCTACAATGAGCAGTTCTTC.

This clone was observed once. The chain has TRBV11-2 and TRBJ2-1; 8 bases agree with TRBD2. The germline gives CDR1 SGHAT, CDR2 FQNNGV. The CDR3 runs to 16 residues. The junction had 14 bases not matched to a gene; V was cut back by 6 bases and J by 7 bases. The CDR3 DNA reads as TGTGCCAGCAGGGACTCCCGAGCGGGAGTGTGGAATGAGCAGTTCTTC. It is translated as CASRDSRAGVWNEQFF.

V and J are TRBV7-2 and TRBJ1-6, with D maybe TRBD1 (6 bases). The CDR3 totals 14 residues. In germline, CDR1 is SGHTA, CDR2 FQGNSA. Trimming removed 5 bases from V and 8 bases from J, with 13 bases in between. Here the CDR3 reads CASSPGGQDSPLHF. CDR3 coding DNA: TGTGCCAGCAGCCCCGGGGGGCAAGATTCACCCCTCCACTTT. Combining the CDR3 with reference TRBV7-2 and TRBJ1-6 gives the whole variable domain GAGVSQSPSNKVTEKGKDVELRCDPISGHTALYWYRQSLGQGLEFLIYFQGNSAPDKSGLPSDRFSAERTGGSVSTLTIQRTQQEDSAVYLCASSPGGQDSPLHFGNGTRLTVT.

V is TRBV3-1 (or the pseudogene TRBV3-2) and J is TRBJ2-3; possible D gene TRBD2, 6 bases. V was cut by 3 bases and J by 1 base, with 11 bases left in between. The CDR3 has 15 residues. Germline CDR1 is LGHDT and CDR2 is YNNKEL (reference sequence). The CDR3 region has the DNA TGTGCCAGCAGCCAGATGACTAGGGGCACAGATACGCAGTATTTT. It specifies CASSQMTRGTDTQYF.

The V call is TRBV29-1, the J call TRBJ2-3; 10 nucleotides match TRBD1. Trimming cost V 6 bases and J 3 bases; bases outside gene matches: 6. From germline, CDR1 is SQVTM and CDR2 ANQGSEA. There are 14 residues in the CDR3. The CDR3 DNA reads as TGCAGCGTGTGTGACAGGGGGCTAACAGATACGCAGTATTTT. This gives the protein CSVCDRGLTDTQYF.

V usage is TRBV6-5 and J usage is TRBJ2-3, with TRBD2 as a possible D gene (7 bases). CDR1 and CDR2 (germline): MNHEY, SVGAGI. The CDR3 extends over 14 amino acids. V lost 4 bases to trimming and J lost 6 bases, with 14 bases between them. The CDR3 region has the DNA TGTGCCAGCAGTTCCACTGAGGGGGGGGATACGCAGTATTTT. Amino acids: CASSSTEGGDTQYF.

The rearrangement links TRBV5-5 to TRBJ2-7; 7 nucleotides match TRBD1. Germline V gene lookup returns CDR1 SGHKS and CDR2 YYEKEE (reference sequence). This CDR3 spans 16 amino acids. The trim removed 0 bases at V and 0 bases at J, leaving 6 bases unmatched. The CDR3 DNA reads TGTGCCAGCAGCTTGGAGGGGACAGACCTCTCCTACGAGCAGTACTTC. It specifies CASSLEGTDLSYEQYF. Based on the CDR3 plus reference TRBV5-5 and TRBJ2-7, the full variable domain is DAGVTQSPTHLIKTRGQQVTLRCSPISGHKSVSWYQQVLGQGPQFIFQYYEKEERGRGNFPDRFSARQFPNYSSELNVNALLLGDSALYLCASSLEGTDLSYEQYFGPGTRLTVT.

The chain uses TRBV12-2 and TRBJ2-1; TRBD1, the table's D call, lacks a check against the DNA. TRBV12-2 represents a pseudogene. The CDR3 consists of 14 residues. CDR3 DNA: TGTGCAAGTCGCTTAGGTACAGAGTCCAATGAGCAGTTCTTC. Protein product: CASRLGTESNEQFF.

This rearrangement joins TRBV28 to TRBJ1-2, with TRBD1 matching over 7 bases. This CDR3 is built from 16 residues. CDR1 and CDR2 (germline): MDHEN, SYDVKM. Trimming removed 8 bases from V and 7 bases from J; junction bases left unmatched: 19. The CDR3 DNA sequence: TGTGCCAGCCGAATAGGGGTTAGACAGGGAATACGTGGCTACACCTTC. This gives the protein CASRIGVRQGIRGYTF.

CDR3 region: CASSRDRIYEQYV. The CDR3 region has the DNA TGTGCCAGCAGCAGGGACAGGATCTACGAGCAGTACGTC. The V call is TRBV21-1, the J call TRBJ2-7; TRBD1 is taken as the D call from the table, unchecked against the DNA. TRBV21-1 is noted as a pseudogene. The CDR3 contains 13 residues.